Sequencing of this T cell receptor beta chain was carried out in a study of blood T cells in healthy people across ages. Study outcomes and limitations: Per-million-T-cell TCR beta diversity fell roughly linearly with age.

Details on this clonotype: Its specificity is unknown. Possible read error: a much larger clone is one base away.

Trimming removed 2 bases from V and 8 bases from J, with 13 bases in between. CDR1 and CDR2 (germline): SGHTA, FQGTGA. This CDR3 contains 14 residues. Next came a second PCR, run for about 6 to 12 cycles, which used a sample-barcoded 5' primer along with a J-beta primer mix. TCRdb called the 5' RACE reads again in MiXCR, with one record for every CDR3 protein. Of 500,000 to 700,000 distinct CDR3 sequences in the sample, 25% to 35% were seen once. The rearrangement joins TRBV7-3 to TRBJ2-1; D ambiguous. The sequencing input was blood. This TCR was sampled from a woman of 80 years or more in good health. The DNA of the CDR3 is TGTGCCAGCAGCTTATTCCGAAGAGGCGATGAGCAGTTCTTC. Translation gives CASSLFRRGDEQFF.